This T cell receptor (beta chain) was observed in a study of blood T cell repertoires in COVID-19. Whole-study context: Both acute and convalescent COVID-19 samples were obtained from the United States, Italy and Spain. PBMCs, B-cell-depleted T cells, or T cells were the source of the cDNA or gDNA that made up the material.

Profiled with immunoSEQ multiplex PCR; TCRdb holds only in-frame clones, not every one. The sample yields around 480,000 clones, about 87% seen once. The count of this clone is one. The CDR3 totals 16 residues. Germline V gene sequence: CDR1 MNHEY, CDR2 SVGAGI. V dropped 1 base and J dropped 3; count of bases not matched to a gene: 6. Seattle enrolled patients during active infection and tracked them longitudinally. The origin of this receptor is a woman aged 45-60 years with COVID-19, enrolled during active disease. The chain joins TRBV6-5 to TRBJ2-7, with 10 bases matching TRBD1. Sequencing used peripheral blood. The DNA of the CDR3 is TGTGCCAGCAGTTACTATATTCGGGACAGGGGCTACGAGCAGTACTTC. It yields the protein CASSYYIRDRGYEQYF.